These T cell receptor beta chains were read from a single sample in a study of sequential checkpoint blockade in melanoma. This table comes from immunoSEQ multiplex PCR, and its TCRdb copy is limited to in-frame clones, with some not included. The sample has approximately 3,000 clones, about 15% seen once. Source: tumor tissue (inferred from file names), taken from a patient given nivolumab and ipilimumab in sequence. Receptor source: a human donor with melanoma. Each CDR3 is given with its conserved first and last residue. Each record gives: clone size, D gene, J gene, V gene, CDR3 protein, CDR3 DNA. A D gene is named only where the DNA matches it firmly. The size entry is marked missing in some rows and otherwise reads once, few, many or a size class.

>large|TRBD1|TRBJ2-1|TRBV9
CASSVETTGNNEQFF
TGTGCCAGCAGCGTAGAGACGACAGGGAACAATGAGCAGTTCTTC
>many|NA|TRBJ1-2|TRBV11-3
CASSQGGINYGYTF
TGTGCCAGCAGCCAGGGAGGGATTAACTATGGCTACACCTTC
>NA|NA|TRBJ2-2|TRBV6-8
CASSDRIDTGELFF
TGTGCCAGCAGTGACAGGATCGACACCGGGGAGCTGTTTTTT
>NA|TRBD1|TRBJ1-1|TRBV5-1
CASNAGGVNTEAFF
TGCGCCAGCAACGCAGGGGGGGTGAACACTGAAGCTTTCTTT
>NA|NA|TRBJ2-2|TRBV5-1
CASSLAGPSGGTGELFF
TGCGCCAGCAGCTTGGCCGGGCCCTCCGGGGGCACCGGGGAGCTGTTTTTT
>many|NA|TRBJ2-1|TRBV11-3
CASSSEGGSYNEQFF
TGTGCCAGCAGCTCGGAGGGAGGCTCCTACAATGAGCAGTTCTTC
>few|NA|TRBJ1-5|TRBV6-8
CASVVRQTSNQPQHF
TGTGCCAGCGTCGTGAGACAGACTAGCAATCAGCCCCAGCATTTT
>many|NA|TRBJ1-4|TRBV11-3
CASSFQVFNEKLFF
TGTGCCAGCAGCTTCCAAGTCTTTAATGAAAAACTGTTTTTT
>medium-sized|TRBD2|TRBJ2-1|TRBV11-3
CASSLELAGGGEQFF
TGTGCCAGCAGCTTAGAGTTAGCGGGGGGTGGTGAGCAGTTCTTC
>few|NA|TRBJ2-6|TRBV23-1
CASSQDGGAGANVLTF
TGCGCCAGCAGCCAAGATGGGGGCGCTGGGGCCAACGTCCTGACTTTC
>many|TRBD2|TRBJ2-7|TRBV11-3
CASSLGGLAAEQYF
TGTGCCAGCAGCTTAGGGGGACTAGCTGCGGAGCAGTACTTC
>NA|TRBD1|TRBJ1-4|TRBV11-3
CASSLVRGEGLNEKLFF
TGTGCCAGCAGCTTAGTCAGGGGGGAGGGCCTTAATGAAAAACTGTTTTTT
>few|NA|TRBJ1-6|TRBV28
CASSLSNSPLHF
TGTGCCAGCAGCCTCTCCAATTCACCCCTCCACTTT
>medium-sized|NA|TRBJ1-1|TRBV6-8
CASGQGHPEAFF
TGTGCCAGCGGCCAGGGTCATCCTGAAGCTTTCTTT
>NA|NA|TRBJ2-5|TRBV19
CASSITSRETQYF
TGTGCCAGTAGTATTACTAGCAGAGAGACCCAGTACTTC
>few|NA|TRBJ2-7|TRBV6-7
CASSQGGEQYF
TGTGCCAGCAGTCAGGGGGGAGAGCAGTACTTC
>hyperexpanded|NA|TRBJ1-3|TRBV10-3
CAISESGGNTIYF
TGTGCCATCAGTGAGTCGGGAGGAAACACCATATATTTT
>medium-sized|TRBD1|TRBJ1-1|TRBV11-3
CASSLTTGGTEAFF
TGTGCCAGCAGCCTGACGACAGGGGGCACTGAAGCTTTCTTT
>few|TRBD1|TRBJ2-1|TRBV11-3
CASQIPGQGGKRGYNEQFF
TGTGCCAGCCAAATTCCGGGACAGGGGGGGAAGCGGGGCTACAATGAGCAGTTCTTC
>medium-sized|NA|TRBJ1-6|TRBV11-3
CASRGEGEHSPLHF
TGTGCCAGCAGAGGGGAAGGGGAGCATTCACCCCTCCACTTT
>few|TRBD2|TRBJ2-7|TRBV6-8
CASSYSGATYEQYF
TGTGCCAGCAGTTATAGCGGGGCCACCTACGAGCAGTACTTC
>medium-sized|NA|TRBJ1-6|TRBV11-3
CASSFQVSYNSPLHF
TGTGCCAGCAGCTTCCAGGTGTCCTATAATTCACCCCTCCACTTT
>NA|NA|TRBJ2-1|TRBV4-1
CASSQGYNEQFF
TGCGCCAGCAGCCAAGGATACAATGAGCAGTTCTTC
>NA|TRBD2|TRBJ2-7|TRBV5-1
CASSEGLASYEQYF
TGCGCCAGCAGCGAGGGACTAGCGTCCTACGAGCAGTACTTC
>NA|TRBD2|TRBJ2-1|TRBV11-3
CASSLERGGSLEQFF
TGTGCCAGCAGCTTAGAGCGGGGGGGTAGTTTGGAGCAGTTCTTC
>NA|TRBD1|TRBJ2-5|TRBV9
CASREGTGVLETQYF
TGTGCCAGCCGTGAAGGGACAGGGGTTTTAGAGACCCAGTACTTC
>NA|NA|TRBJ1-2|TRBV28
CASSPLGHGYTF
TGTGCCAGCAGTCCCCTCGGCCATGGCTACACCTTC
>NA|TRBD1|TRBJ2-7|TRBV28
CASRTGQGEWYEQYF
TGTGCCAGCCGAACGGGACAGGGGGAGTGGTACGAGCAGTACTTC
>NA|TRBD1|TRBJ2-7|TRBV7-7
CASSSRQGVSYEQYF
TGTGCCAGCAGCTCTCGACAGGGGGTATCCTACGAGCAGTACTTC
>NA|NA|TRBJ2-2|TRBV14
CASSQAHWEDNTGELFF
TGTGCCAGCAGCCAAGCTCATTGGGAGGATAACACCGGGGAGCTGTTTTTT
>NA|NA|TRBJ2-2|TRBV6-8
CASSYWGNTGELFF
TGTGCCAGCAGTTACTGGGGGAACACCGGGGAGCTGTTTTTT
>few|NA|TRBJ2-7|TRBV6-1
CASSEGAGPYEQYF
TGTGCCAGCAGTGAAGGGGCCGGACCCTACGAGCAGTACTTC
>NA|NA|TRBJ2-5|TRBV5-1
CASSLLASVARQETQYF
TGCGCCAGCAGCTTGTTGGCTAGCGTTGCCCGCCAAGAGACCCAGTACTTC
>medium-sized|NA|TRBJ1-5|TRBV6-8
CASTEANSNQPQHF
TGTGCCAGCACCGAGGCCAATAGCAATCAGCCCCAGCATTTT
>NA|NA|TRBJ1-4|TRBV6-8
CASSFRTDNEKLFF
TGTGCCAGCAGTTTCAGGACTGATAATGAAAAACTGTTTTTT
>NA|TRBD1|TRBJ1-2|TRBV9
CASSEGQGANYGYTF
TGTGCCAGCAGTGAAGGACAGGGGGCTAACTATGGCTACACCTTC
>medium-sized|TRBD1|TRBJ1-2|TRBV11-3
CASSLVEGAYGYTF
TGTGCCAGCAGCTTGGTCGAGGGGGCTTATGGCTACACCTTC
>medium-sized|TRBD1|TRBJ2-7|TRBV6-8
CASSFSGTGVYEQYF
TGTGCCAGCAGTTTCTCCGGGACAGGAGTCTACGAGCAGTACTTC
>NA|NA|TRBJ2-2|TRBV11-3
CASSLRLGTTGELFF
TGTGCCAGCAGCTTAAGGCTAGGGACGACCGGGGAGCTGTTTTTT
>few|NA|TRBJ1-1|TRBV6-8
CASSYLQRGTSEGGTEAFF
TGTGCCAGCAGTTATCTTCAGAGGGGGACGAGTGAAGGAGGCACTGAAGCTTTCTTT
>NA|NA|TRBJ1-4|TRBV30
CAWRGQGLTNEKLFF
TGTGCCTGGAGGGGACAAGGGCTAACTAATGAAAAACTGTTTTTT
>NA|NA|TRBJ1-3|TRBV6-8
CASSYRPGNTIYF
TGTGCCAGCAGTTACAGGCCTGGAAACACCATATATTTT
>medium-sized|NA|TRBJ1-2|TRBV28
CASRIAGDYGYTF
TGTGCCAGCAGGATAGCCGGAGACTATGGCTACACCTTC
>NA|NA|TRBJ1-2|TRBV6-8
CASSYTHQDYGYTF
TGTGCCAGCAGTTACACCCACCAGGACTATGGCTACACCTTC
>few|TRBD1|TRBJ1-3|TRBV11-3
CASSQTQPGQLSGNTIYF
TGTGCCAGCAGCCAAACACAACCGGGACAGCTCTCTGGAAACACCATATATTTT
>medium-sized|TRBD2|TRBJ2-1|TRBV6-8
CASSSRTSPYNEQFF
TGTGCCAGCAGTTCCAGGACTAGCCCCTACAATGAGCAGTTCTTC
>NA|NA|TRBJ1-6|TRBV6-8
CASSLRKRAGLINSPLHF
TGTGCCAGCAGTCTGCGAAAAAGAGCGGGACTGATAAATTCACCCCTCCACTTT
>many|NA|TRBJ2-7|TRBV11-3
CASSPDEGGRGDEQYF
TGTGCCAGCAGCCCGGATGAGGGGGGGCGGGGCGACGAGCAGTACTTC
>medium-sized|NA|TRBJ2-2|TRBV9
CASSDSGMNGELFF
TGTGCCAGCAGCGATTCAGGGATGAACGGGGAGCTGTTTTTT